The sequence of this TCR beta chain was determined in a study of radiation and T cells in renal cell carcinoma. Indicated time point: blood 2 weeks post-SBRT. Treatment meaning: 15 Gy SBRT to primary tumor, nephrectomy 4 weeks later. After SBRT, blood was collected at 2 and 4 weeks, plus baseline. The tumor was a clear cell renal cell carcinoma. Study-wide findings and caveats: In blood, top tumor clones expanded by 2 weeks, shrinking by 4. No pretreatment tumor biopsies were available for baseline clonotypes.

Some clones are missing from TCRdb's copy, which holds only in-frame ones; the method was immunoSEQ multiplex PCR. The sample shows 70,000 to 80,000 clones, 65% to 90% of them seen only once. Notes on this clone: The antigen remains unidentified.

The CDR3 totals 13 residues. CDR1 and CDR2 from the germline V gene are SGHNT and YYREEE (reference sequence). The germline V and J ends were trimmed by 7 bases and 8 bases, with 18 bases remaining between them. The chain couples TRBV5-4 to TRBJ1-2, with D unresolved. Here the sequenced sample was blood, taken from a patient whose treatment included radiotherapy and nephrectomy. This receptor was taken from a woman aged 45-65 years with renal cell carcinoma. The CDR3: CASSADGSLGYTF. The CDR3 DNA follows: TGTGCCAGCTCCGCGGACGGATCCTTGGGCTACACCTTC.